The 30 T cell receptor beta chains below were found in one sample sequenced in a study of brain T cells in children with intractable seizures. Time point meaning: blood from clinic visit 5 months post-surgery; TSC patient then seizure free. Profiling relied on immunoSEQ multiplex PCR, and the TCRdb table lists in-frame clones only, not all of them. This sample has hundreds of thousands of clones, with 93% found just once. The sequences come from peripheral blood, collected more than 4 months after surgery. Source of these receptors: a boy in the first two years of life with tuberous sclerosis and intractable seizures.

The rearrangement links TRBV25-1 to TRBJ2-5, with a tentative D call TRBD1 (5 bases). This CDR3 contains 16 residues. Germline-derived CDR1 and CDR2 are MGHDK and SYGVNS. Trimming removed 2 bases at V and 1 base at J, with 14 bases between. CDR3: CASSEIVGTGQETQYF. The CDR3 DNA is TGTGCCAGCAGTGAAATCGTCGGAACAGGCCAAGAGACCCAGTACTTC.

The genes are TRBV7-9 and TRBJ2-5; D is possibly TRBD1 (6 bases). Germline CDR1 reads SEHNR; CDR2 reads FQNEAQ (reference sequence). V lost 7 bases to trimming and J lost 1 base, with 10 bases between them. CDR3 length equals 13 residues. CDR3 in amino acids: CASTQGIQETQYF. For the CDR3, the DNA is TGTGCCAGCACCCAGGGGATCCAAGAGACCCAGTACTTC.

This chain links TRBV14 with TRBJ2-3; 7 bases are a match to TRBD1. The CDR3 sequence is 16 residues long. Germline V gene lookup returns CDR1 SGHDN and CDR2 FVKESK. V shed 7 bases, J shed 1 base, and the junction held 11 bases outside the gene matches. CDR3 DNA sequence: TGTGCCAGCACCAGCGGACAGGCAATGGGCACAGATACGCAGTATTTT. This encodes CASTSGQAMGTDTQYF.

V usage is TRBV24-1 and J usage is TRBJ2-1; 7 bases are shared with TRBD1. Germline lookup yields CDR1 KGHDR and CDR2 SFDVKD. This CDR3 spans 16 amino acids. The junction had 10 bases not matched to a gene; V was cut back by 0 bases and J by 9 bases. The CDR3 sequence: CATSDLRPDRTIEQFF. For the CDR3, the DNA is TGTGCCACCAGTGATTTGCGACCGGACAGGACCATTGAGCAGTTCTTC.

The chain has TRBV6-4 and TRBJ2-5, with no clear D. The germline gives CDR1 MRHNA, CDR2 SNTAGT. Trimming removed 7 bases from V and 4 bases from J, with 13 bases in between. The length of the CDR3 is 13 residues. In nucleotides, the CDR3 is TGTGCCAGCATTCCGGCCAAGGTAGAGACCCAGTACTTC. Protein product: CASIPAKVETQYF.

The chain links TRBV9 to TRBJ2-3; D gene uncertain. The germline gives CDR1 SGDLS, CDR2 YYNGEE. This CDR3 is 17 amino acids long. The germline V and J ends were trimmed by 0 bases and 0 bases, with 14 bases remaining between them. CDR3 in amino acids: CASSVGSRATSTDTQYF. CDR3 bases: TGTGCCAGCAGCGTAGGGTCCCGGGCCACTAGCACAGATACGCAGTATTTT.

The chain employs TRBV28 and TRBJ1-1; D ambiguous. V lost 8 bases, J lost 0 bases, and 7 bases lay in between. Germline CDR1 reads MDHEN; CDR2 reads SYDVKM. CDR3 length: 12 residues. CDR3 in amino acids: CASSAVNTEAFF. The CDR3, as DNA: TGTGCCAGCTCCGCCGTGAACACTGAAGCTTTCTTT.

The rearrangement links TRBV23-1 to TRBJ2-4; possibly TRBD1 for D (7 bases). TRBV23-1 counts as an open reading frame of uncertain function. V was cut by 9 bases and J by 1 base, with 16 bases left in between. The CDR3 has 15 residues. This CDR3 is CASPPRGRAKNIQYF. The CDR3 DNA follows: TGCGCCAGTCCGCCCAGGGGGAGGGCCAAAAACATTCAGTACTTC.

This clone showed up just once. CDR3 sequence reads: CASNGPDTQYF. Written as DNA, the CDR3 is TGTGCCAGCAACGGCCCAGATACGCAGTATTTT. The chain employs TRBV12-3 or TRBV12-4 and TRBJ2-3; D unclear. V lost 7 bases and J 4 bases, leaving 6 bases between the germline ends. The CDR3 consists of 11 residues.

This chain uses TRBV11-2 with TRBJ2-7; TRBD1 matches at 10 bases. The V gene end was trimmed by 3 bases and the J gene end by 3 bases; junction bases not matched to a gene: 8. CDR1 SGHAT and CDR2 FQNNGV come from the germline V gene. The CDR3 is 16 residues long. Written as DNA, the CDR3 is TGTGCCAGCAGCTTCAAAGGGACAGGGGCATACTACGAGCAGTACTTC. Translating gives CASSFKGTGAYYEQYF.

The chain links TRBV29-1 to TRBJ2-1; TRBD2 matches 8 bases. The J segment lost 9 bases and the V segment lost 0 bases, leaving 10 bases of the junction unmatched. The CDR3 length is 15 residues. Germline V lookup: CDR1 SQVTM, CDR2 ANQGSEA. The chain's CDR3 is CSVEERNSGDSEQFF. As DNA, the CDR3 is TGCAGCGTTGAAGAGAGGAATAGCGGGGATTCTGAGCAGTTCTTC.

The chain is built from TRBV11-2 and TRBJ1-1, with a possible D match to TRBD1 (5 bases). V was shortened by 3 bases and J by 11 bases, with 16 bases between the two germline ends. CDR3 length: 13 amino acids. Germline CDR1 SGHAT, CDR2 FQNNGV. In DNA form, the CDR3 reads TGTGCCAGCAGCTTGTACTGGTCCGGGGGGGCTTTCTTT. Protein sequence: CASSLYWSGGAFF.

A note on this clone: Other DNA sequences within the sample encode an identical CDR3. CDR3 in amino acids: CASSRDSYGYTF. DNA of the CDR3: TGTGCCAGTAGTAGGGACTCCTATGGCTACACCTTC. The chain carries TRBV19 and TRBJ1-2; D may be TRBD1 (5 bases). V lost 4 bases to trimming and J lost 4 bases, with 7 bases between them. The CDR3 loop spans 12 amino acids. The V gene's germline CDR1 is LNHDA and CDR2 SQIVND (reference sequence).

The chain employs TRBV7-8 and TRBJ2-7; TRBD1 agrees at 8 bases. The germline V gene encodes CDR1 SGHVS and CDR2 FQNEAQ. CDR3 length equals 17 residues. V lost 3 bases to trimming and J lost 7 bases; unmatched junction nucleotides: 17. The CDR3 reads CASSFSPQGAIVGEQYF. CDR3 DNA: TGTGCCAGCAGCTTTAGCCCTCAGGGGGCTATAGTCGGGGAGCAGTACTTC.

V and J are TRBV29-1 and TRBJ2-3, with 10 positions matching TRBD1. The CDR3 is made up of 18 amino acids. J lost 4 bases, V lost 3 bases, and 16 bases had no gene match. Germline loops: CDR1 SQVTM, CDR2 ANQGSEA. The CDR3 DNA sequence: TGCAGCGTTGAGAGACAGGGGGCCGGGTCGGTTCGGGCAGATACGCAGTATTTT. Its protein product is CSVERQGAGSVRADTQYF.

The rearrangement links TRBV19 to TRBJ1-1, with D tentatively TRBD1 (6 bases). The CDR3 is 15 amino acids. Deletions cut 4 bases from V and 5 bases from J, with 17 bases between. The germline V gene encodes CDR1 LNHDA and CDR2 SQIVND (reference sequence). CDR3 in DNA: TGTGCCAGTAGTACTTCGGCAGGGGTAGGGACTGAAGCTTTCTTT. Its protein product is CASSTSAGVGTEAFF.

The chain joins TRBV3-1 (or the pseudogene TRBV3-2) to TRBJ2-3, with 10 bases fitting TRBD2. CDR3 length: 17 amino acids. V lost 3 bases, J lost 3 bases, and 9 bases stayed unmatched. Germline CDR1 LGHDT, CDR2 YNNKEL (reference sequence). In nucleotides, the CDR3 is TGTGCCAGCAGCCATCATAGCGGGGGGTTGCAGACAGATACGCAGTATTTT. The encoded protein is CASSHHSGGLQTDTQYF.

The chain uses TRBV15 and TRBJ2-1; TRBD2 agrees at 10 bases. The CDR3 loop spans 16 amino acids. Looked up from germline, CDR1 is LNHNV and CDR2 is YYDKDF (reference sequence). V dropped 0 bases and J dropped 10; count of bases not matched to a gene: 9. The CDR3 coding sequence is TGTGCCACCAGCAGAGATCCAGTAGCGGGAGGATTAGAGCAGTTCTTC. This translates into CATSRDPVAGGLEQFF. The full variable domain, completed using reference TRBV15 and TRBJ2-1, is DAMVIQNPRYQVTQFGKPVTLSCSQTLNHNVMYWYQQKSSQAPKLLFHYYDKDFNNEADTPDNFQSRRPNTSFCFLDIRSPGLGDTAMYLCATSRDPVAGGLEQFFGPGTRLTVL.

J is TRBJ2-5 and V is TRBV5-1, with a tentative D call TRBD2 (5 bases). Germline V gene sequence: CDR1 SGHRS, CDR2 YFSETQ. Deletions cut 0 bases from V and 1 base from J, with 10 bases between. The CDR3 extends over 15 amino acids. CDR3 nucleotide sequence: TGCGCCAGCAGCTTGGCATCCGGGGTCCAAGAGACCCAGTACTTC. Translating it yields CASSLASGVQETQYF.

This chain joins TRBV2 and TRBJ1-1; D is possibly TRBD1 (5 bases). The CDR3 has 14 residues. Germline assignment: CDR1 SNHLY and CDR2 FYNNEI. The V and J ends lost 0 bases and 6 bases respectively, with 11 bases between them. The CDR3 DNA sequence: TGTGCCAGCAGTGAAGCGCCGGGAGGGGCTGAAGCTTTCTTT. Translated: CASSEAPGGAEAFF.

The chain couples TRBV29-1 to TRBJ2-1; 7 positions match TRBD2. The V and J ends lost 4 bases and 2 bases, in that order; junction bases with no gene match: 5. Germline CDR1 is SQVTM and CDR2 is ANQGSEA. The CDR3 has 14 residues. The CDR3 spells CSVVSRETYNEQFF. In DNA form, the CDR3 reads TGCAGCGTTGTGTCGCGGGAGACCTACAATGAGCAGTTCTTC.

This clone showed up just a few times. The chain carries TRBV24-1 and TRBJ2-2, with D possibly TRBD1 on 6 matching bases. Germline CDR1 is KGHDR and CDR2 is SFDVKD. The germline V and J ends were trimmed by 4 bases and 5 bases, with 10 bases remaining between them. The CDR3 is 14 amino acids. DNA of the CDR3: TGTGCCACCAGTGACCCAGGGGAAACCGGGGAGCTGTTTTTT. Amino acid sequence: CATSDPGETGELFF.

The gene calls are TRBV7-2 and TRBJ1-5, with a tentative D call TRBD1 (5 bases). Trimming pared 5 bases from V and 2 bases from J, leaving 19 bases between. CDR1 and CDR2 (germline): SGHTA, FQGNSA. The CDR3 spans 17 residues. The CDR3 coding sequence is TGTGCCAGCAGCAACACCGGGAAGACGGGGGGCAATCAGCCCCAGCATTTT. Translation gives CASSNTGKTGGNQPQHF.

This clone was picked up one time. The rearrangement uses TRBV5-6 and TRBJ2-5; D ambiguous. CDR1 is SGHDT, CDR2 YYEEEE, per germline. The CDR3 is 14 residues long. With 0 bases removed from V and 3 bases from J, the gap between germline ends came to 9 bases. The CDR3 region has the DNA TGTGCCAGCAGCTTGGTCACAAGGGAAGAGACCCAGTACTTC. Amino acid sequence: CASSLVTREETQYF.

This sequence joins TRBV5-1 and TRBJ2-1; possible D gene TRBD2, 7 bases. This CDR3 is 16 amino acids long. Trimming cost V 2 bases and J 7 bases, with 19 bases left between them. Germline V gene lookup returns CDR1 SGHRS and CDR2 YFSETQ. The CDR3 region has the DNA TGCGCCAGCAGCTTCGGGATAGGGGGGGCAAGGAATGAGCAGTTCTTC. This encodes CASSFGIGGARNEQFF. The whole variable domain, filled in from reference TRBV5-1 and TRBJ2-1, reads KAGVTQTPRYLIKTRGQQVTLSCSPISGHRSVSWYQQTPGQGLQFLFEYFSETQRNKGNFPGRFSGRQFSNSRSEMNVSTLELGDSALYLCASSFGIGGARNEQFFGPGTRLTVL.

The CDR3, as DNA: TGTGCCAGTAGTGTGACTAGCGGGAGACTCGACGAGCAGTACTTC. It codes for CASSVTSGRLDEQYF. The chain joins TRBV19 to TRBJ2-7, with 12 bases fitting TRBD2. CDR3 length: 15 amino acids. The trim removed 5 bases at V and 5 bases at J, leaving 7 bases unmatched. Per germline, CDR1 LNHDA and CDR2 SQIVND (reference sequence).

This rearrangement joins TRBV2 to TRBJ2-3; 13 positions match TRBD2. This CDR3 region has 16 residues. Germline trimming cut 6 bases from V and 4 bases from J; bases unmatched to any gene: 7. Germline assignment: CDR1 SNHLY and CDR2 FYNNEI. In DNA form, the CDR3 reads TGTGCCAGCAGGCCACTAGCGGGAGGGGCGCCAGATACGCAGTATTTT. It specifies CASRPLAGGAPDTQYF.

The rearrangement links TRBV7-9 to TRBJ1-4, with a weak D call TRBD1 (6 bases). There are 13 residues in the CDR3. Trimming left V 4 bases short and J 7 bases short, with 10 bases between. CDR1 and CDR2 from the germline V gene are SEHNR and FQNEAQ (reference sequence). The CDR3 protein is CASSSRGGEKLFF. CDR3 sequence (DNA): TGTGCCAGCAGCTCCAGGGGAGGTGAAAAACTGTTTTTT.

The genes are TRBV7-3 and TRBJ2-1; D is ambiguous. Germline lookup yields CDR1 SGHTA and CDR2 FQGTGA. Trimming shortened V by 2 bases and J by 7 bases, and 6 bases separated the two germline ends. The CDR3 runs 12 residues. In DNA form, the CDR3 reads TGTGCCAGCAGCTTAGTAGGGAATGAGCAGTTCTTC. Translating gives CASSLVGNEQFF.

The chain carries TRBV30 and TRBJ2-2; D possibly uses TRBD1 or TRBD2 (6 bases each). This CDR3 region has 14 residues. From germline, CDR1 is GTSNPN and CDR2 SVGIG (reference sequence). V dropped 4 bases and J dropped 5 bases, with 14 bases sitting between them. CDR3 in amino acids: CAWMGGGGTGELFF. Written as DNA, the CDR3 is TGTGCCTGGATGGGCGGAGGGGGAACCGGGGAGCTGTTTTTT.